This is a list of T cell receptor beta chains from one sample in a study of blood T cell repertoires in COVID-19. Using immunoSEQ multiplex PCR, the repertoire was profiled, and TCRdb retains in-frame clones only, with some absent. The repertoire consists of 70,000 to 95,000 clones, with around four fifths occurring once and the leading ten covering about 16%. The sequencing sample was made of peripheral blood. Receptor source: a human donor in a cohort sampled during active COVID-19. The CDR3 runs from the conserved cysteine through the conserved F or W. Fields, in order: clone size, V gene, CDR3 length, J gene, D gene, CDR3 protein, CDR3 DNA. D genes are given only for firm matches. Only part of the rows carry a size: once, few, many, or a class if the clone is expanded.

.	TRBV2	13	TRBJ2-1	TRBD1	CASSQQGIEGQFF	TGTGCCAGCAGTCAACAGGGGATTGAGGGGCAGTTCTTC
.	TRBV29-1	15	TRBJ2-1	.	CSVDLSRSSYNEQFF	TGCAGCGTTGACCTTAGCAGATCCTCCTACAATGAGCAGTTCTTC
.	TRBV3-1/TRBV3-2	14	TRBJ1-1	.	CASSQEGRVTEAFF	TGTGCCAGCAGCCAAGAAGGCAGGGTAACTGAAGCTTTCTTT
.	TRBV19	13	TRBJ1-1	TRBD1	CASRRDRDTEAFF	TGTGCCAGTAGACGTGACAGGGACACTGAAGCTTTCTTT
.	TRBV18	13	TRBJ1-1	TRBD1	CASSLTGGTEAFF	TGTGCCAGCTCACTCACAGGGGGCACTGAAGCTTTCTTT
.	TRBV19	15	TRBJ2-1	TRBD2	CASSLVTGGGNEQFF	TGTGCCAGTAGCTTGGTGACCGGGGGGGGCAATGAGCAGTTCTTC
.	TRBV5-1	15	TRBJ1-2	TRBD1	CASSSGGAGGYGYTF	TGCGCCAGCAGCTCTGGAGGGGCAGGGGGCTATGGCTACACCTTC
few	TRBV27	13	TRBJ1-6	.	CASMLFGGGPLHF	TGTGCCAGCATGCTATTTGGCGGGGGGCCCCTCCACTTT
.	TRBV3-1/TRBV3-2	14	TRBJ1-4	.	CASSRQGTNEKLFF	TGTGCCAGCAGCCGCCAGGGAACTAATGAAAAACTGTTTTTT
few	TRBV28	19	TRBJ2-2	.	CASSLGRVSFMKNTGELFF	TGTGCCAGCAGTTTGGGCAGGGTTAGTTTTATGAAGAACACCGGGGAGCTGTTTTTT
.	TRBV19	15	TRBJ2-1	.	CASSIAPGSYNEQFF	TGTGCCAGTAGTATTGCGCCGGGGTCCTACAATGAGCAGTTCTTC
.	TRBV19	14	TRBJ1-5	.	CASSITGTGQPQHF	TGTGCCAGTAGTATTACAGGGACGGGTCAGCCCCAGCATTTT
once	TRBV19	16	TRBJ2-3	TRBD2	CASSNLRRGTTDTQYF	TGTGCCAGTAGCAATCTTAGGCGGGGGACCACAGATACGCAGTATTTT
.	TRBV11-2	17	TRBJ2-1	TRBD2	CASMGGYGLAGSNEQFF	TGTGCCAGCATGGGGGGGTACGGACTAGCGGGAAGCAATGAGCAGTTCTTC
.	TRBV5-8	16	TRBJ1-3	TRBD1	CASSLVQGLSGNTIYF	TGTGCCAGCAGCTTGGTACAGGGGTTATCAGGAAACACCATATATTTT
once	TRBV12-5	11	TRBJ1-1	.	CASGRQNEAFF	TGTGCTAGTGGCCGACAGAATGAAGCTTTCTTT
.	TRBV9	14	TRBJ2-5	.	CASSPRVQPETQYF	TGTGCCAGCAGCCCCCGGGTGCAGCCGGAGACCCAGTACTTC
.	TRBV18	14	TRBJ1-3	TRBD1	CASSPTGEGNTIYF	TGTGCCAGCTCACCTACAGGGGAAGGAAACACCATATATTTT
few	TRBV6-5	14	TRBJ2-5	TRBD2	CASRKLAEKETQYF	TGTGCCAGCAGGAAACTAGCGGAGAAAGAGACCCAGTACTTC
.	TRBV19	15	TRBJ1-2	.	CASRLATQRGYGYTF	TGTGCCAGTCGACTGGCAACACAACGGGGCTATGGCTACACCTTC